The text below deals with one T cell receptor beta chain. Its specificity is unknown. 5'RACE primed at constant segments yielded TCR alpha and TCR beta cDNA libraries bearing sample barcodes and UMIs. MiXCR, applied by TCRdb to the 5' RACE reads, yields one record per CDR3 protein. The repertoire holds approximately 210,000 distinct CDR3 sequences, 18% seen once, with 2.4% in the top ten. This record belongs to a study of T-cell memory formation after mild COVID-19. Study at large: In these data, TCR clusters were largely donor specific. General observations from the study: What remained unconfirmed was the SARS-CoV-2 specificity of second-wave clones peaking on day 37. Memory sampled before infection contained some responding clones, suggesting cross-reactive memory joined.

Germline V CDR1 and CDR2: ENHRY, SYGVKD. V was pared by 2 bases and J by 12 bases, with 18 bases between. The CDR3 extends over 14 amino acids. The chain is built from TRBV10-3 and TRBJ2-3; D not certain. This TCR was sampled from an adult woman who had mild COVID-19 (a few samples of this study predate the infection). Cell type and time point are not known. What was sequenced was PBMCs or a T cell subset sorted from them (not recorded which). Here the CDR3 reads CAISEVLGSAFQYF. The CDR3 DNA reads as TGTGCCATCAGTGAGGTCCTTGGCAGTGCGTTTCAGTATTTT.